Detailed here is one T cell receptor beta chain. In the original analysis: Quantification of nucleated cells was approximated via reference gene primer amplification. TCRdb's table, derived via immunoSEQ multiplex PCR, lists solely in-frame clones and lacks some. V and J calls plus clone size are reproduced from that table; the DNA served to infer D and trimming. The sample gives roughly 300,000 clones, roughly 84% of which show up once; roughly 1.5% is in the top ten. Unmatched junction bases numbered 6, after V lost 4 bases and J lost 4 bases. CDR1 and CDR2 (germline): MDHEN, SYDVKM. CDR3 length: 15 residues. The data originate from a study of blood T cell repertoires in COVID-19.

The clonotype was recovered from a human donor with COVID-19, enrolled during active disease. The donor label of this sample is uncertain. V and J are TRBV28 and TRBJ1-4, with TRBD1 matching 7 bases. Material: peripheral blood. CDR3 sequence (DNA): TGTGCCAGCAGTTCGCGACAGGGCCGTAATGAAAAACTGTTTTTT. It codes for CASSSRQGRNEKLFF. Full variable domain (remainder filled in from reference TRBV28 and TRBJ1-4): DVKVTQSSRYLVKRTGEKVFLECVQDMDHENMFWYRQDPGLGLRLIYFSYDVKMKEKGDIPEGYSVSREKKERFSLILESASTNQTSMYLCASSSRQGRNEKLFFGSGTQLSVL.